The 3 T cell receptor beta chains listed next were all sequenced from one sample in a study of identifying expanded T cells in peripheral blood (dated by TCRdb to between 2018 and 2021). Receptors were amplified or captured by the immunoSEQ multiplex PCR assay. The clones in this table, taken by TCRdb from immuneACCESS, are in-frame only. Not every clone is retained; where verified, under half of the shortfall comes from an unresolved V gene, and the cause of the rest is unknown. The sample table records about 100,000 clones; over 75% of these occur just once. The ten top clones hold 5.5% of the sample. The specimen sequenced was blood. The receptor source for this set is a person aged 18-70 years in good health.

The rearrangement links TRBV9 to TRBJ2-7; 8 nucleotides agree with TRBD1. CDR1 SGDLS and CDR2 YYNGEE come from the germline V gene. The V gene end was trimmed by 4 bases and the J gene end by 1 base; junction bases not matched to a gene: 13. The CDR3 loop spans 17 amino acids. DNA for the CDR3: TGTGCCAGCAGCCCTGAGCCACAGGACAGGGAGTCCTACGAGCAGTACTTC. Protein sequence: CASSPEPQDRESYEQYF. The entire variable domain, with the rest obtained from reference TRBV9 and TRBJ2-7, is as follows: DSGVTQTPKHLITATGQRVTLRCSPRSGDLSVYWYQQSLDQGLQFLIQYYNGEERAKGNILERFSAQQFPDLHSELNLSSLELGDSALYFCASSPEPQDRESYEQYFGPGTRLTVT.

J is TRBJ1-6 and V is TRBV28, with unresolved D. Germline V gene sequence: CDR1 MDHEN, CDR2 SYDVKM. The CDR3 covers 14 residues. Between the trimmed V and J ends, which lost 4 bases and 7 bases, there was a span of 11 bases. CDR3 in amino acids: CASSSDTGNSPLHF. In DNA form, the CDR3 reads TGTGCCAGCAGTTCCGACACTGGGAATTCACCCCTCCACTTT.

This rearrangement joins TRBV18 to TRBJ1-5; a possible D gene is TRBD1 (5 bases). Trimming shortened V by 3 bases and J by 5 bases, and 14 bases separated the two germline ends. Per germline, CDR1 KGHSH and CDR2 LQKENI. This CDR3 contains 15 residues. CDR3 loop: CASSPQGSRDQPQHF. In DNA form, the CDR3 reads TGTGCCAGCTCACCCCAGGGTAGCCGTGATCAGCCCCAGCATTTT.